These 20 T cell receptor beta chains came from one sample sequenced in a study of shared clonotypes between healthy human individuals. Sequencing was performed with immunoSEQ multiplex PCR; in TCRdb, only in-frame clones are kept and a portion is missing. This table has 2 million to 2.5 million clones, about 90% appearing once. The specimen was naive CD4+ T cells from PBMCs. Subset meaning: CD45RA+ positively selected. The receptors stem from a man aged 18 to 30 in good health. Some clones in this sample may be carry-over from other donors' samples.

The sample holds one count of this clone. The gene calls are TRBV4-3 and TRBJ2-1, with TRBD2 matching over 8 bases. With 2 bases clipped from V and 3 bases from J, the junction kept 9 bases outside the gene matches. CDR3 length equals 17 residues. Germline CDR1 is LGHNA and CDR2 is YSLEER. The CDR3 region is CASSQLRSGSVYNEQFF. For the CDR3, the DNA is TGCGCCAGCAGCCAACTCCGGAGCGGGAGCGTCTACAATGAGCAGTTCTTC.

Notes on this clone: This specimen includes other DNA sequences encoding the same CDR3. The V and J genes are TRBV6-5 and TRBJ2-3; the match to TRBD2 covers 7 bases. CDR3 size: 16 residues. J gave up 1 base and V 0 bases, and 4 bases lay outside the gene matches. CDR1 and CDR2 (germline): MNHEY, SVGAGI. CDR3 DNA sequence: TGTGCCAGCAGTTACTCGGGGAGGGGAGGCACAGATACGCAGTATTTT. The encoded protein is CASSYSGRGGTDTQYF.

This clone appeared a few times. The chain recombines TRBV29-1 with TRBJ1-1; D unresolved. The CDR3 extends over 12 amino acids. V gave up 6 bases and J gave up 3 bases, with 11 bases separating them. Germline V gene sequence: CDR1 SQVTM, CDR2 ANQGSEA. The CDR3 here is CSVAREDTEAFF. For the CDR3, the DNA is TGCAGCGTCGCAAGGGAGGACACTGAAGCTTTCTTT.

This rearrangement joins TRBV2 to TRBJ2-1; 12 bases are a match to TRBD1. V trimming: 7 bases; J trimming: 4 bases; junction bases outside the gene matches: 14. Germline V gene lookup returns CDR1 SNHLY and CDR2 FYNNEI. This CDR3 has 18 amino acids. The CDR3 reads CASTQGQGAGMGYNEQFF. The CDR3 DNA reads TGTGCCAGCACCCAGGGACAGGGGGCCGGGATGGGATACAATGAGCAGTTCTTC.

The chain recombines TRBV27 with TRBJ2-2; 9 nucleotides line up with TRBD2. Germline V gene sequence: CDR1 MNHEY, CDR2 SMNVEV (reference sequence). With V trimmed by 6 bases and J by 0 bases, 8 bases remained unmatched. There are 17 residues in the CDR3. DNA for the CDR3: TGTGCCAGCAGGGGAGGACTAGCGTTCGCGAACACCGGGGAGCTGTTTTTT. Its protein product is CASRGGLAFANTGELFF.

The CDR3 is CASRIGGSTDTQYF. In DNA, the CDR3 is TGTGCCAGCAGGATTGGCGGGAGCACAGATACGCAGTATTTT. This chain connects TRBV6-6 to TRBJ2-3, with D maybe TRBD2 (5 bases). Per germline, CDR1 MNHNY and CDR2 SVGAGI (reference sequence). Trimming cost V 6 bases and J 0 bases, with 10 bases left between them. The CDR3 runs 14 residues.

The CDR3: CASSVSENSPLHF. The CDR3 bases are TGTGCCAGCAGCGTGTCAGAAAATTCACCCCTCCACTTT. The rearrangement links TRBV9 to TRBJ1-6; D is unclear. This CDR3 spans 13 amino acids. Deletions cut 2 bases from V and 7 bases from J, with 7 bases between. Looked up from germline, CDR1 is SGDLS and CDR2 is YYNGEE. The entire variable domain, with the rest obtained from reference TRBV9 and TRBJ1-6, is as follows: DSGVTQTPKHLITATGQRVTLRCSPRSGDLSVYWYQQSLDQGLQFLIQYYNGEERAKGNILERFSAQQFPDLHSELNLSSLELGDSALYFCASSVSENSPLHFGNGTRLTVT.

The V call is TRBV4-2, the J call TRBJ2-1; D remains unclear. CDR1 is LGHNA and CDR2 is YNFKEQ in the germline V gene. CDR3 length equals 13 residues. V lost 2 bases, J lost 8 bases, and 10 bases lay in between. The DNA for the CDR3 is TGTGCCAGCAGCCAAACTATTTCCGATGAGCAGTTCTTC. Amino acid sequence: CASSQTISDEQFF.

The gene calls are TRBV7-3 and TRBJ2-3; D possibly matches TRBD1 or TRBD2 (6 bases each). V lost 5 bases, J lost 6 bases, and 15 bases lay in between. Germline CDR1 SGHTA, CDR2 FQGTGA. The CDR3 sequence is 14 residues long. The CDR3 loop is CASSPGARGDTQYF. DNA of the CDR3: TGTGCCAGCAGCCCGGGGGCTAGGGGCGATACGCAGTATTTT. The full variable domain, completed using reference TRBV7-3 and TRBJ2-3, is GAGVSQTPSNKVTEKGKYVELRCDPISGHTALYWYRQSLGQGPEFLIYFQGTGAADDSGLPNDRFFAVRPEGSVSTLKIQRTERGDSAVYLCASSPGARGDTQYFGPGTRLTVL.

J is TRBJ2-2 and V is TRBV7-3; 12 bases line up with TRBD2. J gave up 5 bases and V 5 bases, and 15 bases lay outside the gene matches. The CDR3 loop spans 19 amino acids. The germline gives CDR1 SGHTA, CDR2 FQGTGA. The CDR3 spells CASSPHPNPGLAGTGELFF. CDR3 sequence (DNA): TGTGCCAGCAGCCCTCACCCCAATCCCGGACTAGCGGGAACCGGGGAGCTGTTTTTT.

The DNA of the CDR3 is TGTGCCAGCGTTGCGGGAGGGCCTCCGACCTACGAGCAGTACTTC. Translating gives CASVAGGPPTYEQYF. The rearrangement joins TRBV2 to TRBJ2-7, with 9 bases aligning to TRBD2. Germline loops: CDR1 SNHLY, CDR2 FYNNEI. This CDR3 is 15 amino acids long. V dropped 8 bases and J dropped 2; count of bases not matched to a gene: 10.

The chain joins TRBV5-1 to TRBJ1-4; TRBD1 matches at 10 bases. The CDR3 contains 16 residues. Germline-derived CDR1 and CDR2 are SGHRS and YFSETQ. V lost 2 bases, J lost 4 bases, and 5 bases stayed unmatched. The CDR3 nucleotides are TGCGCCAGCAGCTTTCGACAGGGGGCGTTTAATGAAAAACTGTTTTTT. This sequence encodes CASSFRQGAFNEKLFF.

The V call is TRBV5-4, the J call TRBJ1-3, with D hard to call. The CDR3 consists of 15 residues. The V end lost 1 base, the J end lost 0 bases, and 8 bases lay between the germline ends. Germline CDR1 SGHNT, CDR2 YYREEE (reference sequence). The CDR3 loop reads CASSLPTNSGNTIYF. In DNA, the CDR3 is TGTGCCAGCAGCTTGCCAACGAACTCTGGAAACACCATATATTTT.

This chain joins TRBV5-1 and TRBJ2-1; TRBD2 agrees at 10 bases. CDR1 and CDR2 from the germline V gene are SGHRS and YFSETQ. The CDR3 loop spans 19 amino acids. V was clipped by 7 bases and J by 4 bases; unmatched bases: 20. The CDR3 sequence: CASALAGVSPLASYNEQFF. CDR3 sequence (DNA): TGCGCCAGCGCCCTAGCGGGAGTATCCCCCCTGGCCTCTTACAATGAGCAGTTCTTC.

The CDR3 protein is CASSQPLAGPYSYNEQFF. For the CDR3, the DNA is TGTGCCAGCAGCCAGCCGCTAGCGGGACCATACTCCTACAATGAGCAGTTCTTC. The chain has TRBV4-2 and TRBJ2-1; 9 bases are a match to TRBD2. J lost 0 bases, V lost 3 bases, and 9 bases had no gene match. CDR3 length equals 18 residues. The V gene's germline CDR1 is LGHNA and CDR2 YNFKEQ.

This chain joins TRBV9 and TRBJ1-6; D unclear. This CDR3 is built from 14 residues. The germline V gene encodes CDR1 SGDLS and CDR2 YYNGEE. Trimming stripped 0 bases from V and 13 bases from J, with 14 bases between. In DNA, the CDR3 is TGTGCCAGCAGCGTAGCTTGGCCCCCTGGGCCCCTCCACTTT. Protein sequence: CASSVAWPPGPLHF.

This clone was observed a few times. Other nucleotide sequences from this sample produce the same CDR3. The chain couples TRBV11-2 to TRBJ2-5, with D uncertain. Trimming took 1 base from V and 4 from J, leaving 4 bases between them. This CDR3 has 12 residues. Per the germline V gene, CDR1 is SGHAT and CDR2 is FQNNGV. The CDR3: CASSLVVETQYF. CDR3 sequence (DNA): TGTGCCAGCAGCTTAGTGGTAGAGACCCAGTACTTC.

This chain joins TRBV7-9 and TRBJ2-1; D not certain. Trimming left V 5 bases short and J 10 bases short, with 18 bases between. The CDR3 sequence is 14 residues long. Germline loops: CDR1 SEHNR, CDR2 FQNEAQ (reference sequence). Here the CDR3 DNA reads TGTGCCAGCAGCCCCCGAGGCCCCGTAGAGGAGCAGTTCTTC. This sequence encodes CASSPRGPVEEQFF.

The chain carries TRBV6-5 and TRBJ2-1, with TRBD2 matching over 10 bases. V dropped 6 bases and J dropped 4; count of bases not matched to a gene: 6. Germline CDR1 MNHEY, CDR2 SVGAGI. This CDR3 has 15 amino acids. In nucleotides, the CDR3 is TGTGCCAGCAGCCGGCTAGCGGGAGATTACAATGAGCAGTTCTTC. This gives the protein CASSRLAGDYNEQFF.

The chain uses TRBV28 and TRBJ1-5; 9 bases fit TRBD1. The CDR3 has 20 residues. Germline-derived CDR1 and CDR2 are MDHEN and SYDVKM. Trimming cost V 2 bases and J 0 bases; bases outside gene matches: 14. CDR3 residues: CASSLMGTGLSRNSNQPQHF. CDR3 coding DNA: TGTGCCAGCAGTTTAATGGGGACAGGGCTATCGAGGAATAGCAATCAGCCCCAGCATTTT.